A selection of T cell receptor beta chains follows, all from one sample in a study of T cell repertoires in cytomegalovirus infection. From the reads, TCRdb called clonotypes with MiXCR, one entry per CDR3 protein. This sample has about 100,000 distinct CDR3 sequences; more than 20% occur once, and the top ten carry about two fifths. Sequenced: CD8+ T cells from PBMCs. These receptors all come from a human donor in good health (CMV status not recorded). Some clones in this sample may be carry-over from other donors' samples. Both conserved end residues are part of each CDR3. D genes are given only for firm matches. Clone size is stated in some rows and not others, as once, few, many or a class when expanded.

j_gene	abundance	v_gene	d_gene	CDR3aa	CDR3nt
TRBJ2-7	few	TRBV11-3	-	CASSLGGAQEQYF	TGTGCCAGCAGCTTGGGCGGGGCGCAGGAGCAGTACTTC
TRBJ1-1	few	TRBV19	-	CASTFGGAQAFF	TGTGCCAGTACCTTCGGGGGGGCACAGGCTTTCTTT
TRBJ2-7	-	TRBV20-1	-	CSATPAEGFTYEQYF	TGCAGTGCCACTCCGGCTGAGGGGTTCACCTACGAGCAGTACTTC
TRBJ2-3	-	TRBV14	-	CASSQIPLPGTDTQYF	TGTGCCAGCAGTCAGATACCGCTTCCGGGCACAGATACGCAGTATTTT
TRBJ1-4	few	TRBV27	-	CASSYAGTNEKLFF	TGTGCCAGCAGTTACGCCGGGACTAATGAAAAACTGTTTTTT
TRBJ1-1	few	TRBV5-6	-	CASSLKQALNTEAFF	TGTGCCAGCAGCTTGAAGCAGGCTTTGAACACTGAAGCTTTCTTT
TRBJ1-5	-	TRBV5-6	-	CASSLLLPTGLSNQPQHF	TGTGCCAGCAGCTTGCTTCTGCCGACAGGTTTGAGCAATCAGCCCCAGCATTTT
TRBJ2-7	few	TRBV9	TRBD2	CASSVDSSGAQYEQYF	TGTGCCAGCAGCGTAGATAGCAGCGGGGCCCAATACGAGCAGTACTTC
TRBJ2-6	many	TRBV7-3	TRBD2	CASSLRGGRGRGANVLTF	TGTGCCAGCAGCTTACGGGGGGGCCGGGGTCGTGGGGCCAACGTCCTGACTTTC
TRBJ2-3	few	TRBV27	TRBD1	CASSLPQGQGPDTQYF	TGTGCCAGCAGTTTACCGCAAGGACAGGGCCCAGATACGCAGTATTTT
TRBJ2-2	few	TRBV4-3	-	CASSQSPSGSTGELFF	TGCGCCAGCAGCCAAAGTCCCTCCGGGTCCACCGGGGAGCTGTTTTTT
TRBJ2-1	-	TRBV11-2	-	CASSLDPAVYNEQFF	TGTGCCAGCAGCTTAGATCCGGCCGTCTACAATGAGCAGTTCTTC
TRBJ1-2	few	TRBV27	-	CASSPDWVGEGYTF	TGTGCCAGCAGTCCAGACTGGGTCGGGGAGGGCTACACCTTC
TRBJ2-2	many	TRBV10-3	-	CAISDLMDTGELFF	TGTGCCATCAGTGACCTGATGGACACCGGGGAGCTGTTTTTT
TRBJ2-7	once	TRBV4-3	-	CASSPGQNSYEQYF	TGCGCCAGCAGCCCCGGACAGAACTCCTACGAGCAGTACTTC
TRBJ2-2	few	TRBV28	-	CASSFIGELFF	TGTGCCAGCAGTTTTATCGGGGAGCTGTTTTTT
TRBJ2-7	-	TRBV7-9	TRBD1	CASSTRTGITEWEQYF	TGTGCCAGCAGCACCCGGACAGGGATAACAGAATGGGAGCAGTACTTC
TRBJ1-2	many	TRBV16	TRBD1	CASSRGQGYGYTF	TGTGCCAGCAGCCGGGGACAGGGGTATGGCTACACCTTC
TRBJ1-5	-	TRBV27	-	CASSLYGVPSNQPQHF	TGTGCCAGCAGTTTATATGGAGTTCCTAGCAATCAGCCCCAGCATTTT
TRBJ2-1	few	TRBV28	-	CASSLAPTTSEQFF	TGTGCCAGCAGTTTGGCTCCAACTACCTCTGAGCAGTTCTTC
TRBJ2-1	-	TRBV30	TRBD2	CAWTITSGGYNEQFF	TGTGCCTGGACGATAACTAGCGGGGGTTACAATGAGCAGTTCTTC
TRBJ2-7	once	TRBV5-1	-	CASSSSWGASYEQYF	TGCGCCAGCAGCTCGTCCTGGGGGGCATCCTACGAGCAGTACTTC
TRBJ2-7	-	TRBV29-1	TRBD1	CSVPGQGNEQYF	TGCAGCGTTCCGGGACAGGGGAACGAGCAGTACTTC
TRBJ1-1	many	TRBV7-9	-	CASSPESESEAAAFF	TGTGCCAGCAGCCCCGAGTCAGAATCAGAGGCAGCGGCTTTCTTT
TRBJ2-5	many	TRBV7-8	TRBD1	CASSSTGAVETQYF	TGTGCCAGCAGCTCGACAGGGGCGGTAGAGACCCAGTACTTC
TRBJ2-7	-	TRBV7-1	TRBD2	CASSREGSEQYF	TGTGCCAGTAGCAGGGAGGGATCCGAGCAGTACTTC
TRBJ2-6	-	TRBV28	-	CASSLLGSGANVLTF	TGTGCCAGCAGTTTACTCGGGTCTGGGGCCAACGTCCTGACTTTC
TRBJ2-5	few	TRBV6-6	-	CASSPLLGTLGRF	TGTGCCAGCAGTCCCCTTCTTGGGACCCTCGGTCGCTTC
TRBJ2-7	many	TRBV7-2	TRBD1	CASSPTGGTYEQYF	TGTGCCAGCAGCCCGACAGGGGGGACCTACGAGCAGTACTTC
TRBJ2-1	medium-sized	TRBV19	TRBD2	CASSAFVAGLPKDEQFF	TGTGCCAGTTCAGCATTTGTAGCGGGATTACCCAAGGATGAGCAGTTCTTC
TRBJ2-1	-	TRBV2	-	CASSDTGRYNEQFF	TGTGCCAGCAGTGACACGGGACGATACAATGAGCAGTTCTTC
TRBJ1-1	few	TRBV30	-	CAWSDLWANTEAFF	TGTGCCTGGAGTGACCTGTGGGCAAACACTGAAGCTTTCTTT
TRBJ2-7	few	TRBV12-3/TRBV12-4	-	CASSSGHRSYEQYF	TGTGCCAGCAGTTCGGGACATCGAAGCTACGAGCAGTACTTC
TRBJ2-1	few	TRBV19	-	CASSTFQGNEQFF	TGTGCCAGTAGTACCTTTCAGGGAAATGAGCAGTTCTTC
TRBJ2-1	-	TRBV6-5	-	CASSYSDSNEQFF	TGTGCCAGCAGTTACTCGGACTCAAATGAGCAGTTCTTC
TRBJ2-5	many	TRBV28	TRBD2	CASTRLAGVQETQYF	TGTGCCAGCACCCGACTAGCGGGGGTCCAAGAGACCCAGTACTTC
TRBJ2-3	few	TRBV27	-	CASSKSTDTQYF	TGTGCCAGCAGTAAAAGCACAGATACGCAGTATTTT
TRBJ2-1	many	TRBV7-8	-	CASSLERYNEQFF	TGTGCCAGCAGCTTAGAACGGTACAATGAGCAGTTCTTC
TRBJ1-6	-	TRBV20-1	-	CSARDDRQPFLSPLHF	TGCAGTGCTAGAGACGACAGACAACCTTTCCTATCACCCCTCCACTTT
TRBJ1-1	many	TRBV6-2/TRBV6-3	-	CASSYTAEAFF	TGTGCCAGCAGTTATACAGCTGAAGCTTTCTTT
TRBJ1-1	-	TRBV28	-	CASRPDGNTEAFF	TGTGCCAGCAGACCCGACGGTAACACTGAAGCTTTCTTT
TRBJ2-1	medium-sized	TRBV10-3	TRBD2	CAISESMAGEYNEQFF	TGTGCCATCAGTGAGTCTATGGCGGGGGAATACAATGAGCAGTTCTTC
TRBJ1-5	-	TRBV6-6	-	CASSRDTQPQHF	TGTGCCAGCAGCCGTGACACTCAGCCCCAGCATTTT
TRBJ2-7	-	TRBV27	TRBD1	CASSTWDRTYEQYF	TGTGCCAGCAGTACGTGGGACAGGACCTACGAGCAGTACTTC
TRBJ2-7	-	TRBV14	-	CASSQTFYEQYF	TGTGCCAGCAGCCAGACCTTCTACGAGCAGTACTTC
TRBJ1-4	-	TRBV4-2	-	CASSQHRPLIRNEKLFF	TGTGCCAGCAGCCAACACCGGCCTCTCATCCGGAATGAAAAACTGTTTTTT
TRBJ2-1	-	TRBV20-1	TRBD2	CSARGLAGAYNEQFF	TGCAGTGCTAGAGGGCTAGCGGGAGCCTACAATGAGCAGTTCTTC
TRBJ2-7	many	TRBV6-6	-	CASSYSRRREPGGEQYF	TGTGCCAGCAGTTACTCGCGGCGGCGGGAACCTGGGGGCGAGCAGTACTTC
TRBJ1-5	-	TRBV12-3/TRBV12-4	-	CASSLYQGQPQHF	TGTGCCAGCAGTTTATATCAGGGCCAGCCCCAGCATTTT
TRBJ1-4	-	TRBV11-2	-	CASLPQQGGEKLFF	TGTGCCAGCCTACCCCAACAGGGAGGTGAAAAACTGTTTTTT